This T cell receptor beta chain was observed in a study of blood T cell repertoires in COVID-19 (dated by TCRdb to 2019 to 2021). Background for the entire study: The collaborator samples originated in the United States, Italy and Spain and spanned the acute and convalescent phases of COVID-19. The prospective study material was composed of cDNA or gDNA derived from T cells, B-cell-depleted T cells, or PBMCs. Where available, HLA class I and class II types were obtained from metadata supplied by the sample provider rather than from assay-based typing. Samples were obtained from the ongoing ImmuneRACE study (first 160 participants) and from 950 to 1,500 subjects provided by 6 global collaborators. Sample metadata almost always included a de-identified subject ID, COVID-19 status, age in years and sex. The repertoires were released in a freely available public database meant as a resource for research on the immune response to SARS-CoV-2. The dataset comprised deeply sampled blood TCRbeta repertoires from subjects exposed to, actively infected with, or recovered from COVID-19.

The paper's findings and limits, for the study overall: How much clinical and demographic metadata was included differed by source and by participant, and the metadata was provided uncurated.

CDR3 length: 15 amino acids, cysteine to phenylalanine. CDR3 DNA only is kept here, 45 bases in frame from base 1. Unmatched junction bases come to 5, with V trimmed by 1 base and J by 5 bases. Based on the germline V gene (reference sequence), the CDR1 and CDR2 sequences are LGHDT and YNNKEL. One collaborating source in Seattle enrolled patients during active infection and followed them longitudinally through the course of disease. Collaborating institutions collected whole blood in K2EDTA tubes following their own protocols. Collaborator samples were shipped for TCRbeta analysis as frozen whole blood, isolated PBMCs, or DNA extracted from either sample type. Points on this clone: It lacks a known antigen. Base qualities are not at hand, and no much larger clone is one base apart.

TCRbeta CDR3 regions were amplified from genomic DNA using the immunoSEQ Assay, a bias-controlled multiplex PCR. The published analysis was carried out like this. Nucleated cell counts per sample were estimated from amplification of reference gene primers within the assay. To quantify the absolute abundance of each unique TCRbeta CDR3 rearrangement, sequence reads were collapsed and filtered. For each sample, productive Simpson clonality was calculated as the square root of Simpson's diversity index over productive rearrangements. Sourced from immuneACCESS, this table was stored by TCRdb with only in-frame sequences that have V and J called. A share of the clones is absent; for the studies checked, an unresolved V gene accounts for under half, and the remainder has no known explanation. V, J and clone size are those of that table, while D and trimming were read from the DNA. This sample holds some 450,000 clones; approximately 88% were observed only once. The ten largest clones represent 10% to 15% of the sample.

The chain uses TRBV3-1 (or the pseudogene TRBV3-2) and TRBJ1-1; a stretch of 9 junction bases matches TRBD1. This receptor was taken from a woman between 45 and 60 years old with COVID-19, enrolled during active disease. Sequencing was carried out using peripheral blood. CDR3 reads: CASSQAGQGRTEAFF. At the DNA level, the sequence is TGTGCCAGCAGCCAAGCGGGACAGGGAAGGACTGAAGCTTTCTTT.